Listed below are T cell receptor beta chains from one sample, sequenced in a study of blood T cells in healthy people across ages. TCRdb re-analysed the 5' RACE reads in MiXCR, keeping a single row per CDR3 protein. The data show some 940,000 distinct CDR3 sequences, about 27% seen once. In addition, the sample was reused for a study of T cells of mothers and their children.

Sequencing was performed on blood. The source is a woman in her thirties or forties in good health. CDR3s include the opening cysteine and the closing phenylalanine or tryptophan. A D gene is named only where the DNA matches it firmly. Clone size is given for some rows only: seen once, a few or many times, or a class if the clone is expanded.

>15|TRBD1|NA|TRBJ2-3|TRBV5-5
CATKKAGGHADTQYF
TGTGCCACCAAAAAAGCAGGGGGTCATGCAGATACGCAGTATTTT
>14|NA|many|TRBJ2-7|TRBV7-2
CASSPLRGYYEQYF
TGTGCCAGCAGCCCCCTCCGGGGGTACTACGAGCAGTACTTC
>16|NA|few|TRBJ2-1|TRBV3-1
CASSQNRGGSYNEQFF
TGTGCCAGCAGCCAAAACCGGGGAGGATCCTACAATGAGCAGTTCTTC
>16|TRBD1|NA|TRBJ2-7|TRBV5-1
CASSLRSWDRGREQYF
TGCGCCAGCAGCTTGCGTTCGTGGGACAGGGGTCGCGAGCAGTACTTC
>15|NA|many|TRBJ2-3|TRBV4-3
CASSQGQGSRDTQYF
TGCGCCAGCAGCCAAGGGCAGGGCTCTCGGGATACGCAGTATTTT
>15|TRBD1|NA|TRBJ1-1|TRBV7-8
CASSLGTAMNTEAFF
TGTGCCAGCAGCCTCGGGACAGCTATGAACACTGAAGCTTTCTTT
>14|NA|NA|TRBJ1-6|TRBV12-3/TRBV12-4
CASSTAQGGSPLHF
TGTGCCAGCTCGACAGCCCAGGGTGGTTCACCCCTCCACTTT
>16|TRBD1|few|TRBJ2-7|TRBV14
CASSPPTGNFSYEQYF
TGTGCCAGCAGCCCCCCGACAGGGAACTTTTCCTACGAGCAGTACTTC
>18|TRBD2|NA|TRBJ2-1|TRBV27
CASSGTGLAGAFYNEQFF
TGTGCCAGCAGCGGCACGGGACTAGCGGGGGCGTTCTACAATGAGCAGTTCTTC
>17|TRBD2|NA|TRBJ2-1|TRBV5-1
CASSSVTSGAAYNEQFF
TGCGCCAGCAGCTCGGTGACTAGCGGTGCTGCCTACAATGAGCAGTTCTTC
>14|NA|NA|TRBJ1-1|TRBV21-1
CASSKARTPSEAFF
TGTGCCAGCAGCAAAGCGAGGACCCCTAGTGAAGCTTTCTTT
>17|NA|NA|TRBJ2-5|TRBV14
CASSLPPGTSIQETQYF
TGTGCCAGCAGCCTACCCCCCGGGACATCTATCCAAGAGACCCAGTACTTC
>14|NA|many|TRBJ2-1|TRBV6-5
CASSAGIRDNEQFF
TGTGCCAGCAGTGCCGGAATTAGGGACAATGAGCAGTTCTTC